The 8 T cell receptor beta chains reported below all come from one sample, sequenced in a study of cytomegalovirus exposure and HLA in healthy donors. This PCR relied on a set of 60 Vbeta primers and 13 Jbeta primers. Assay: immunoSEQ multiplex PCR; the TCRdb copy retains only in-frame clones and omits some. The sample carries around 70,000 clones, roughly two thirds recorded once. The sequenced sample was PBMCs. These receptors were taken from a man between 60 and 75 years old in good health and CMV-seropositive.

This clone was picked up a small number of times. The J gene is TRBJ1-2, the V gene TRBV7-9, with a weak D call TRBD1 (5 bases). The CDR3 loop spans 13 amino acids. Germline V gene data show CDR1 as SEHNR and CDR2 as FQNEAQ (reference sequence). With 3 bases removed from V and 4 bases from J, the gap between germline ends came to 9 bases. In DNA form, the CDR3 reads TGTGCCAGCAGCTTTGGGGGGGGCTATGGCTACACCTTC. Translation gives CASSFGGGYGYTF. The whole variable domain, remainder taken from reference TRBV7-9 and TRBJ1-2, is DTGVSQNPRHKITKRGQNVTFRCDPISEHNRLYWYRQTLGQGPEFLTYFQNEAQLEKSRLLSDRFSAERPKGSFSTLEIQRTEQGDSAMYLCASSFGGGYGYTFGSGTRLTVV.

The chain links TRBV12-5 to TRBJ1-3; 7 positions match TRBD1. V lost 6 bases and J lost 6; bases outside the gene matches: 8. This CDR3 is 14 amino acids long. Germline CDR1 reads LGHNT; CDR2 reads FRNRAP. The CDR3 here is CASGDDRVSNTIYF. The CDR3 DNA reads TGTGCTAGTGGAGATGACAGGGTGTCAAACACCATATATTTT.

The rearrangement joins TRBV29-1 to TRBJ2-5; no clear D. There are 12 residues in the CDR3. The V end was cut by 4 bases, the J end by 3 bases, with 9 bases between. The germline CDR1 and CDR2 sequences are SQVTM and ANQGSEA. The CDR3 sequence is CSVGESEETQYF. DNA of the CDR3: TGCAGCGTTGGCGAGAGTGAAGAGACCCAGTACTTC.

The chain carries TRBV21-1 and TRBJ2-3; the listed D gene, TRBD2, was not tested against the DNA. TRBV21-1 is listed as a pseudogene. CDR3 size: 17 residues. The CDR3 loop is CASSKVYEGTSADTQYF. DNA for the CDR3: TGTGCCAGCAGCAAAGTTTATGAGGGGACTAGCGCAGATACGCAGTATTTT.

The genes are TRBV6-5 and TRBJ1-3, with TRBD1 as a possible D gene (5 bases). The CDR3 covers 15 residues. The V gene's germline CDR1 is MNHEY and CDR2 SVGAGI. The V end lost 4 bases, the J end lost 0 bases, and 10 bases lay between the germline ends. The CDR3 sequence: CASSLMGGSGNTIYF. CDR3 coding DNA: TGTGCCAGCAGTTTAATGGGGGGCTCTGGAAACACCATATATTTT.

This clone was counted between two and nine times. The CDR3 region is CASSLARTGGTEAFF. The CDR3 nucleotides read TGTGCCAGCAGCTTAGCCCGGACAGGGGGTACTGAAGCTTTCTTT. The chain combines TRBV11-2 with TRBJ1-1, with 10 bases aligning to TRBD1. Germline-derived CDR1 and CDR2 are SGHAT and FQNNGV. The length of the CDR3 is 15 residues. With V trimmed by 1 base and J by 5 bases, 4 bases remained unmatched.

The chain uses TRBV5-6 and TRBJ1-2; D unclear. Trimming cost V 3 bases and J 4 bases, with 10 bases left between them. The CDR3 loop spans 13 amino acids. Germline lookup yields CDR1 SGHDT and CDR2 YYEEEE. The DNA for the CDR3 is TGTGCCAGCAGCTACCACACCATCTATGGCTACACCTTC. Protein product: CASSYHTIYGYTF.

The rearrangement uses TRBV27 and TRBJ2-5; the match to TRBD2 covers 7 bases. The CDR3 consists of 13 residues. V was clipped by 6 bases and J by 5 bases; unmatched bases: 6. Looked up from germline, CDR1 is MNHEY and CDR2 is SMNVEV (reference sequence). The CDR3 is CASSRLAGETQYF. The CDR3 bases are TGTGCCAGCAGCAGACTAGCTGGGGAGACCCAGTACTTC.